Sequencing of this TCR beta chain was carried out in a study of tumor-infiltrating lymphocytes in primary liver carcinoma. Study-wide context: Participating patients were men and women between 30 and 69 years old.

TCR beta cDNA was reverse-transcribed from about 500 ng of total RNA. The reaction used a constant-region primer and ProtoScript II reverse transcriptase. Construction of TCR beta libraries relied on three successive nested multiplex PCR rounds employing slightly modified ARM-PCR. TRBV1-TRBV30 forward primers paired with a C-beta reverse primer were used in the first two PCR rounds, which ran about 11 cycles each. TCRdb passed the multiplex PCR reads through MiXCR, listing each CDR3 protein once. The table has under 200,000 distinct CDR3 sequences, roughly 80% seen once. Turning to this clonotype: No antigen is known for it. One end of the junction fails to match germline, which may point to a read error.

Whole-study results and caveats: Tumor top-250-clone fraction significantly exceeded that of blood (p = 0.039).

For each extraction, RNA and DNA were obtained together from about 21-30 mg of unsorted bulk tissue. The CDR3 loop spans 14 amino acids. CDR1 is SGHVS and CDR2 is FQNEAQ in the germline V gene. The rearrangement uses TRBV7-8 and TRBJ2-7, with D tentatively TRBD2 (6 bases). The TCR comes from a middle-aged man with primary liver carcinoma and hepatitis B virus infection. The sequencing input was tumor tissue from primary liver carcinoma. The DNA for the CDR3 is TGTGCCAGTAGCGGCTGGGACGGCCCCTACGAGGAGTACTTC. Its translation is CASSGWDGPYEEYF. Using reference TRBV7-8 and TRBJ2-7 for the parts outside the CDR3, the full variable domain is GAGVSQSPRYKVAKRGQDVALRCDPISGHVSLFWYQQALGQGPEFLTYFQNEAQLDKSGLPSDRFFAERPEGSVSTLKIQRTQQEDSAVYLCASSGWDGPYEEYFGPGTRLTVT.